The clone carrying this T cell receptor beta chain was recorded many times. Trimming took off 0 bases at V and 4 bases at J, with 9 bases between the two ends. The CDR3 spans 14 residues. The V gene's germline CDR1 is MNHEY and CDR2 SMNVEV (reference sequence). One entry per CDR3 protein results from TCRdb running MiXCR on the RT-PCR reads. The sample holds about 700,000 distinct CDR3 sequences, 14% seen once. The V gene is TRBV27, the J gene TRBJ1-2; D is perhaps TRBD1 (5 bases). The sequence derives from a female donor in good health, serving as a healthy control. Sample: memory CD4+ T cells from blood. CDR3 sequence reads: CASSLSGQFYGYTF. The CDR3 DNA sequence: TGTGCCAGCAGTTTATCCGGACAATTCTATGGCTACACCTTC.